In its sample, the clone carrying this TCR beta chain was seen a few times. What it recognizes is unknown. Other nucleotide sequences from this sample produce the same CDR3. This sample was taken from a study of shared clonotypes between healthy human individuals. Study-level findings and limits: For sorted subsets, rarefaction showed incomplete sequencing despite large depth.

Some 30,000 T cell genomes, or roughly 200 ng DNA, went into the sorted-subset replicate PCRs. Assay: immunoSEQ multiplex PCR; the TCRdb copy retains only in-frame clones and omits some. The repertoire holds about 2.3 million clones, with around 92% as singletons. What was sequenced was naive CD4+ T cells from PBMCs. Subset in this sample: CD45RA+ positively selected. The origin of this receptor is a man aged 18 to 29 in good health. Some clones in this sample may be carry-over from other donors' samples.

Written as DNA, the CDR3 is TGCGCCAGCAGCCAAGTGGGGAGCAATCAGCCCCAGCATTTT. Its protein is CASSQVGSNQPQHF. The V gene is TRBV4-1, the J gene TRBJ1-5; unclear D gene. The CDR3 length is 14 residues. Trimming stripped 1 base from V and 1 base from J, with 5 bases between. The germline V gene has CDR1 MGHRA and CDR2 YSYEKL.